This T cell receptor beta chain was sequenced for a study of T cell responses to AZD1222 COVID-19 vaccine. Study-level points and caveats: Most donors were white British, females outnumbered males, and clonal diversity was possibly underestimated.

The J segment lost 5 bases and the V segment lost 2 bases, leaving 8 bases of the junction unmatched. The germline V gene has CDR1 SGHTA and CDR2 FQGNSA. This CDR3 has 17 amino acids. As for this clone: Its antigen is unknown.

The table came from immunoSEQ multiplex PCR; TCRdb's copy has only in-frame clones and leaves some out. The repertoire includes almost 95,000 clones, about 85% of them detected once, and 4.5% sits in the top ten. Specimen: peripheral blood, collected 28 days after the second AZD1222 dose. The TCR sequence derives from an adult who received the AZD1222 COVID-19 vaccine. V gene TRBV7-2 combines with J gene TRBJ2-1; 11 nucleotides align to TRBD2. CDR3 coding DNA: TGTGCCAGCAGCTTAAGATTAGCGGGGGGGCCCCACAATGAGCAGTTCTTC. Amino acids: CASSLRLAGGPHNEQFF.